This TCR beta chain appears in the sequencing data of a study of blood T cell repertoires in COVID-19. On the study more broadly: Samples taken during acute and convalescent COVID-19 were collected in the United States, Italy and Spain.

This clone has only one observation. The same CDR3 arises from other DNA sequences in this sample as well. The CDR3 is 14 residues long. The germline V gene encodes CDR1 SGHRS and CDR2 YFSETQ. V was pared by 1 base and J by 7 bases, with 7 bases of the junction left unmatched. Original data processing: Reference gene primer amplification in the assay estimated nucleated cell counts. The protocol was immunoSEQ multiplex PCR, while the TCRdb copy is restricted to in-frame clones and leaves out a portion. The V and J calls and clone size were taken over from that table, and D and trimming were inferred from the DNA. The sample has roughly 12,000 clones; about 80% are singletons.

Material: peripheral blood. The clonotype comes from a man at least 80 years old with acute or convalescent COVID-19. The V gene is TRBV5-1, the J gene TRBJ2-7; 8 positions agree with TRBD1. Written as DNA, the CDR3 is TGCGCCAGCAGCTTGTCCCAGGGGGCGGGGGAGCAGTACTTC. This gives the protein CASSLSQGAGEQYF. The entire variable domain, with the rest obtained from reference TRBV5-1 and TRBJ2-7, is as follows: KAGVTQTPRYLIKTRGQQVTLSCSPISGHRSVSWYQQTPGQGLQFLFEYFSETQRNKGNFPGRFSGRQFSNSRSEMNVSTLELGDSALYLCASSLSQGAGEQYFGPGTRLTVT.